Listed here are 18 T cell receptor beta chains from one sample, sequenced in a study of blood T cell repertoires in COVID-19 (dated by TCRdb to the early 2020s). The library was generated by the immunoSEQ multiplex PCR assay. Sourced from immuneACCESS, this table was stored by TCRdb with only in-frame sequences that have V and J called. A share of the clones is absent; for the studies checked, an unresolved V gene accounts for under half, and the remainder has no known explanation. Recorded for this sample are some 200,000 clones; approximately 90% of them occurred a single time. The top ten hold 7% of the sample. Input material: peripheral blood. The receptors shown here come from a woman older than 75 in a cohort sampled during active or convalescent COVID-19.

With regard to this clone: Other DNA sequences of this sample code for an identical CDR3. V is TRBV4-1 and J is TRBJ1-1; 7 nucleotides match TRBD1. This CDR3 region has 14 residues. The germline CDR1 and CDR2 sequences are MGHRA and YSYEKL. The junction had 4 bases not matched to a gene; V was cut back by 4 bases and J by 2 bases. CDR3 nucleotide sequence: TGCGCCAGCAGCCCCGACAGGGCTAACACTGAAGCTTTCTTT. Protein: CASSPDRANTEAFF.

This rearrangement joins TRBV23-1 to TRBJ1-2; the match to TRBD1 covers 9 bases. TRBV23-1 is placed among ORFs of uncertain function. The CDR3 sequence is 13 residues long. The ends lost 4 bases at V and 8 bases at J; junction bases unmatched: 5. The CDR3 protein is CASSLTGGRGYTF. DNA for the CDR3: TGCGCCAGCAGTCTTACAGGGGGCCGGGGCTACACCTTC.

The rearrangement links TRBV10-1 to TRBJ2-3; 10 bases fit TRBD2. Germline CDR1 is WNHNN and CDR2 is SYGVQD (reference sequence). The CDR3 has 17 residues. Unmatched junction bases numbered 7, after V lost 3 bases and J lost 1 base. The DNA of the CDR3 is TGCGCCAGCAGTGATGCTAGCGGGAGCTTTGGCACAGATACGCAGTATTTT. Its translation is CASSDASGSFGTDTQYF.

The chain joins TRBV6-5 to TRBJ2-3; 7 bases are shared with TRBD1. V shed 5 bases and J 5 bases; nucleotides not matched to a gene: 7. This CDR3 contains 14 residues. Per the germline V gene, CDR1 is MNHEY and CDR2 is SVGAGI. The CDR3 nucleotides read TGTGCCAGCAGTAGAGACAGGGTTGGAGATACGCAGTATTTT. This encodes CASSRDRVGDTQYF.

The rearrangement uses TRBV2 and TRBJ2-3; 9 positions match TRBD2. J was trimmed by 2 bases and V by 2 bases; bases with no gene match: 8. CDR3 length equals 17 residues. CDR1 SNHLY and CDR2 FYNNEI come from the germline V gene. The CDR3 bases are TGTGCCAGCAGTGAACTTCTCTTAGCGGGGGACACAGATACGCAGTATTTT. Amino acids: CASSELLLAGDTDTQYF.

CDR3 sequence reads: CASSTDRAEQYF. CDR3 DNA: TGTGCCAGCAGCACAGACAGGGCCGAGCAGTACTTC. The J gene is TRBJ2-7, the V gene TRBV6-2 or TRBV6-3; TRBD1 aligns across 7 bases. Germline CDR1 MNHEY, CDR2 SVGEGT. This CDR3 region has 12 residues. The V gene end was trimmed by 6 bases and the J gene end by 6 bases; junction bases not matched to a gene: 5.

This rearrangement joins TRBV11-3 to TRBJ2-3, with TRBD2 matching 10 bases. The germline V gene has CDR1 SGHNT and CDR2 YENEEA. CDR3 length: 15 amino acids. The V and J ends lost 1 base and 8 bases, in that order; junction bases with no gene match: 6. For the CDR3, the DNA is TGTGCCAGCAGCTTAGTTAGGCTAGCGGGGGCTACGCAGTATTTT. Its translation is CASSLVRLAGATQYF.

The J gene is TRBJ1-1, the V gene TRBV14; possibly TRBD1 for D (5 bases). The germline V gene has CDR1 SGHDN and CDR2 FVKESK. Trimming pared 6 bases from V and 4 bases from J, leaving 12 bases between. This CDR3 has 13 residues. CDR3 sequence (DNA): TGTGCCAGCAGTCTCGGGAGGGGCACTGAAGCTTTCTTT. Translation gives CASSLGRGTEAFF.

CDR3 region: CASSFRARGNQPQHF. The CDR3 nucleotides are TGTGCCAGCAGCTTCAGGGCAAGGGGCAATCAGCCCCAGCATTTT. This chain uses TRBV6-2 or TRBV6-3 with TRBJ1-5; possibly TRBD1 for D (5 bases). The germline gives CDR1 MNHEY, CDR2 SVGEGT. V was shortened by 6 bases and J by 2 bases, with 14 bases between the two germline ends. The CDR3 loop spans 15 amino acids.

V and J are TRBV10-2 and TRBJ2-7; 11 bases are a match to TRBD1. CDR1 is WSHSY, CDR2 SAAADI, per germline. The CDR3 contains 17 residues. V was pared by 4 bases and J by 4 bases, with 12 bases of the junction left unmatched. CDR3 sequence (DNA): TGCGCCAGCAGTGCCATCTCTGGACAGGGGGCTAGGTACGAGCAGTACTTC. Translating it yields CASSAISGQGARYEQYF.

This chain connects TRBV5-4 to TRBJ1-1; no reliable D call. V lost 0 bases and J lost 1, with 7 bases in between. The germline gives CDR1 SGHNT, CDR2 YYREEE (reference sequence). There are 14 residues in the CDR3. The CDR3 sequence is CASSLARENTEAFF. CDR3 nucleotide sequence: TGTGCCAGCAGCTTGGCCCGGGAGAACACTGAAGCTTTCTTT.

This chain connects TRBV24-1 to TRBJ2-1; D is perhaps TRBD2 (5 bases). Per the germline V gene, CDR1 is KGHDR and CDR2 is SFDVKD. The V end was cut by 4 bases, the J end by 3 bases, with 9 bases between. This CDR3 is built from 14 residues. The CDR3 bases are TGTGCCACCAGTGACTCCACTAGCTACAATGAGCAGTTCTTC. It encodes CATSDSTSYNEQFF.

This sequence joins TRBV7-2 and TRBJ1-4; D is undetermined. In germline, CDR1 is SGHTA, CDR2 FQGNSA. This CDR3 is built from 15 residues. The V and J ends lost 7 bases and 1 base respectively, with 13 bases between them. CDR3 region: CASTQTGKTNEKLFF. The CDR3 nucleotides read TGTGCCAGCACCCAAACCGGGAAAACTAATGAAAAACTGTTTTTT.

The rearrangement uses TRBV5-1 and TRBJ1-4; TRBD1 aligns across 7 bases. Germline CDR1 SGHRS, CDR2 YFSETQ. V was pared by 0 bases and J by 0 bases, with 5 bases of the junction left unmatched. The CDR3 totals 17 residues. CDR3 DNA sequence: TGCGCCAGCAGCTTGGGCGGGACAGAGGCAACTAATGAAAAACTGTTTTTT. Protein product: CASSLGGTEATNEKLFF. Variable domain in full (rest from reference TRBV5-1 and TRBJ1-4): KAGVTQTPRYLIKTRGQQVTLSCSPISGHRSVSWYQQTPGQGLQFLFEYFSETQRNKGNFPGRFSGRQFSNSRSEMNVSTLELGDSALYLCASSLGGTEATNEKLFFGSGTQLSVL.

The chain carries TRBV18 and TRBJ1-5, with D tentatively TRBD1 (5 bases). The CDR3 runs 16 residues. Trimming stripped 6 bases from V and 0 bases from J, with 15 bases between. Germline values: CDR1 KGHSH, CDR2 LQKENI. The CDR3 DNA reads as TGTGCCAGCTCGCCGCCCGGGGGGATTAGCAATCAGCCCCAGCATTTT. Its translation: CASSPPGGISNQPQHF. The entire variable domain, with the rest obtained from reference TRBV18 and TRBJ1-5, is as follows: NAGVMQNPRHLVRRRGQEARLRCSPMKGHSHVYWYRQLPEEGLKFMVYLQKENIIDESGMPKERFSAEFPKEGPSILRIQQVVRGDSAAYFCASSPPGGISNQPQHFGDGTRLSIL.

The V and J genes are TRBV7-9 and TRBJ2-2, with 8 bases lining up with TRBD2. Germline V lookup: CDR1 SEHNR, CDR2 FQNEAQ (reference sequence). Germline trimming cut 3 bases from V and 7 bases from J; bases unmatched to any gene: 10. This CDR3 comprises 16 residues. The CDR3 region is CASSLPLAGSSGELFF. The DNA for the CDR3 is TGTGCCAGCAGCTTGCCCTTAGCGGGGTCCAGCGGGGAGCTGTTTTTT.

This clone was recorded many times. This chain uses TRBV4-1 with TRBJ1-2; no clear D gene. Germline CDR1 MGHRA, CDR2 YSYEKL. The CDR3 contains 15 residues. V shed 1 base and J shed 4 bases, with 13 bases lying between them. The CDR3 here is CASSQVLSSFYGYTF. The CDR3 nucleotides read TGCGCCAGCAGCCAAGTTTTAAGCTCCTTCTATGGCTACACCTTC.

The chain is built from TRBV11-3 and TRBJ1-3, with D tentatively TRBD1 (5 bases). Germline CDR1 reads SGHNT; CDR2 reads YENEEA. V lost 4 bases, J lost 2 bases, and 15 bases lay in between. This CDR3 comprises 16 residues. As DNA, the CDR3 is TGTGCCAGCAGCTCCCGGGGGTGGACCGCTGGAAACACCATATATTTT. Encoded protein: CASSSRGWTAGNTIYF.